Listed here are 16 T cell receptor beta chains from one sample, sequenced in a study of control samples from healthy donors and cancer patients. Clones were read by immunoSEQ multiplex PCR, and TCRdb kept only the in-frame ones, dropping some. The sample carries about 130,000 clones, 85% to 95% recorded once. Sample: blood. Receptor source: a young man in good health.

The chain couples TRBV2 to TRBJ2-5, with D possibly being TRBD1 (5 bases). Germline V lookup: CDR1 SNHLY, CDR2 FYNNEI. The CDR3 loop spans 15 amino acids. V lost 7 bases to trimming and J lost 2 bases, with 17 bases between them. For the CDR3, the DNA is TGTGCCAGCACCAGACCCCAGGGTGCGCAAGAGACCCAGTACTTC. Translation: CASTRPQGAQETQYF. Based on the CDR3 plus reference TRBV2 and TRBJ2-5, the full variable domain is EPEVTQTPSHQVTQMGQEVILRCVPISNHLYFYWYRQILGQKVEFLVSFYNNEISEKSEIFDDQFSVERPDGSNFTLKIRSTKLEDSAMYFCASTRPQGAQETQYFGPGTRLLVL.

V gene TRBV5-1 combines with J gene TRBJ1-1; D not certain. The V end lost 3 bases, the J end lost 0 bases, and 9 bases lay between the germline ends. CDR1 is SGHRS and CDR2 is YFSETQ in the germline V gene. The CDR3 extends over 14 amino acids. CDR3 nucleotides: TGCGCCAGCAGCTCCTTCGGGGTGAACACTGAAGCTTTCTTT. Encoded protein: CASSSFGVNTEAFF.

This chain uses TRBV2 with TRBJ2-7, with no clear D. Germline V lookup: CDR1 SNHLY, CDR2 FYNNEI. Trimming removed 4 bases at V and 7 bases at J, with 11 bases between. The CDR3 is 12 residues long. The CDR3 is CASSGRVREQYF. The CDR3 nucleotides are TGTGCCAGCAGTGGAAGGGTACGAGAGCAGTACTTC.

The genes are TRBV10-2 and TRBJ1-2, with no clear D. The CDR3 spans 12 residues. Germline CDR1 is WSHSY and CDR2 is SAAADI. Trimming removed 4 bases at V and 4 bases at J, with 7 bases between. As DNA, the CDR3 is TGCGCCAGCAGTGGAACAGCCTATGGCTACACCTTC. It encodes CASSGTAYGYTF.

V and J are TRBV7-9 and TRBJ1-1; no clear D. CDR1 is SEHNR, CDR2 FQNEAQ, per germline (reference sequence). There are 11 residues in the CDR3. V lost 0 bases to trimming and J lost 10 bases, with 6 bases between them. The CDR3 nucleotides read TGTGCCAGCAGCTTAGCCGGTCGAGCTTTCTTT. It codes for CASSLAGRAFF.

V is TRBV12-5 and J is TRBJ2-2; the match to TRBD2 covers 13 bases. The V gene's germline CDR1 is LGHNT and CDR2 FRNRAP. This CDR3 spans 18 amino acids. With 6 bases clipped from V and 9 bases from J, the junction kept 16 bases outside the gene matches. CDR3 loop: CASGLTGLAGPPERELFF. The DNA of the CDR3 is TGTGCTAGTGGCTTAACGGGACTAGCGGGGCCGCCGGAGCGGGAGCTGTTTTTT.

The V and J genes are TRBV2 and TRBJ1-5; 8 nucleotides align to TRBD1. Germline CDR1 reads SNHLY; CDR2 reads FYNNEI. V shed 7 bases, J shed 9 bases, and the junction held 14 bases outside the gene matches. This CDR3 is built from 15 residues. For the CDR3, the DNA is TGTGCCAGCACGTCCGGGACAGGAGCCTTGGGGCCCCAGCATTTT. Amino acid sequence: CASTSGTGALGPQHF.

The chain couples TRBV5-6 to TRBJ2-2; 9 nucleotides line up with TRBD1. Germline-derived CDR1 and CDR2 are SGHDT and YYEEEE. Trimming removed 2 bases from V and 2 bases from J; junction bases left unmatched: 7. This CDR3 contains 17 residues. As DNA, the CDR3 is TGTGCCAGCAGCTTATTCGGGACAGGGTTTAACACCGGGGAGCTGTTTTTT. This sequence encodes CASSLFGTGFNTGELFF. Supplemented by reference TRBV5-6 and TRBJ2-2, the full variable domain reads DAGVTQSPTHLIKTRGQQVTLRCSPKSGHDTVSWYQQALGQGPQFIFQYYEEEERQRGNFPDRFSGHQFPNYSSELNVNALLLGDSALYLCASSLFGTGFNTGELFFGEGSRLTVL.

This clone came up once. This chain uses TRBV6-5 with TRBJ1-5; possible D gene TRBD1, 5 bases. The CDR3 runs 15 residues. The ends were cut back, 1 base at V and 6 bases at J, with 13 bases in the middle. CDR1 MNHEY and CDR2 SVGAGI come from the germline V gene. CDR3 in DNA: TGTGCCAGCAGTTACTTGGGGGGTGATACTCAGCCCCAGCATTTT. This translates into CASSYLGGDTQPQHF.

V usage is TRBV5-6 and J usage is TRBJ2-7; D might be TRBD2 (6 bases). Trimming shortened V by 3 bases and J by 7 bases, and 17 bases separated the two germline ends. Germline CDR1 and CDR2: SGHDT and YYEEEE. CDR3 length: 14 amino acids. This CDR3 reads CASSSPGEVGEQYF. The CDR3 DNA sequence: TGTGCCAGCAGCTCCCCGGGGGAGGTGGGAGAGCAGTACTTC.

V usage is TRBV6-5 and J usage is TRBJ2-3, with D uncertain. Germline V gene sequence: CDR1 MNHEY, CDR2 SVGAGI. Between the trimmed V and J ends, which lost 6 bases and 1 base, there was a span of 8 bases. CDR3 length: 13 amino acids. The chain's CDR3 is CASRKVRTDTQYF. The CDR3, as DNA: TGTGCCAGCAGGAAAGTCCGCACAGATACGCAGTATTTT.

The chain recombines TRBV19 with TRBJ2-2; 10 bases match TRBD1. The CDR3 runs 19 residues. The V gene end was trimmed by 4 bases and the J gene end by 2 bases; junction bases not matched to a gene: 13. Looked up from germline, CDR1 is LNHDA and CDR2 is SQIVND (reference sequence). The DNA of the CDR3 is TGTGCCAGTAGTACGCCCGGGACAGGGGCCTTCCGAAACACCGGGGAGCTGTTTTTT. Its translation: CASSTPGTGAFRNTGELFF.

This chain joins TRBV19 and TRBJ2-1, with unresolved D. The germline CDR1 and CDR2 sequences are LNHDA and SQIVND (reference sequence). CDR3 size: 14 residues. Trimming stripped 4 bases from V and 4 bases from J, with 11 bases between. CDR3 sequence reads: CASSTAGSYNEQFF. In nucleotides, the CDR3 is TGTGCCAGTAGTACCGCAGGATCTTACAATGAGCAGTTCTTC. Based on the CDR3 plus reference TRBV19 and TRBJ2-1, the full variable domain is DGGITQSPKYLFRKEGQNVTLSCEQNLNHDAMYWYRQDPGQGLRLIYYSQIVNDFQKGDIAEGYSVSREKKESFPLTVTSAQKNPTAFYLCASSTAGSYNEQFFGPGTRLTVL.

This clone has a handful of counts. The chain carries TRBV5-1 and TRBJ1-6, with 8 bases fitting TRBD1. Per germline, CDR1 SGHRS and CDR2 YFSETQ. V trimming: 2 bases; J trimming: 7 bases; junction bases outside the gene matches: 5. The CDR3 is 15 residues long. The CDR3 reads CASSLQGVGNSPLHF. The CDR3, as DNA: TGCGCCAGCAGCTTACAGGGGGTCGGCAATTCACCCCTCCACTTT.

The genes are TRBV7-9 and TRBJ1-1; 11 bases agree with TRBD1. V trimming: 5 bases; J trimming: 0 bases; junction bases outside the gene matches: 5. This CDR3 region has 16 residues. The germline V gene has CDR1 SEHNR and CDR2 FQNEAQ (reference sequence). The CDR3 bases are TGTGCCAGCAGCCCAGGGACAGGGGGGATGAACACTGAAGCTTTCTTT. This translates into CASSPGTGGMNTEAFF. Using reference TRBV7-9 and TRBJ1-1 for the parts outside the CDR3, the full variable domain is DTGVSQNPRHKITKRGQNVTFRCDPISEHNRLYWYRQTLGQGPEFLTYFQNEAQLEKSRLLSDRFSAERPKGSFSTLEIQRTEQGDSAMYLCASSPGTGGMNTEAFFGQGTRLTVV.

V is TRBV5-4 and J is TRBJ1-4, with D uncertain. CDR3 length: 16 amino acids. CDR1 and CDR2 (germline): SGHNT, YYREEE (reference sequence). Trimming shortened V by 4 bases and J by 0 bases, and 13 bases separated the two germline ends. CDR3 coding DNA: TGTGCCAGCAGCGATAGACGCGAGACAACTAATGAAAAACTGTTTTTT. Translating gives CASSDRRETTNEKLFF.